These T cell receptor beta chains were read from a single sample in a study of blood T cells in healthy people across ages. Each CDR3 protein is one row after TCRdb ran MiXCR on the 5' RACE reads. The table lists roughly 720,000 distinct CDR3 sequences, roughly 53% of them singletons. The specimen was blood. The receptors stem from a man older than 75 in good health. Each CDR3 is given with its conserved first and last residue.

CDR3	V	J
CASSPQAGGLTDTQYF	TRBV3-1	TRBJ2-3
CASSLGPGATVHEQYF	TRBV27	NA
CASRRIVTGDEQYF	TRBV4-1	NA
CASSLGLLGAVSTQYF	TRBV28	TRBJ2-3
CSARDSVKSSYEQYF	TRBV20-1	TRBJ2-7
CASSSDPGRPEAFF	TRBV12-3/TRBV12-4	TRBJ1-1
CASSVDGGELFF	TRBV9	TRBJ2-2
CSVEDSWPAEAFF	TRBV29-1	TRBJ1-1
CASSQGASGVYAYF	TRBV3-1	TRBJ2-3
CASSQAAGQTTYEQFF	TRBV4-2	TRBJ2-1
CASSLWGTQNTEAFF	TRBV27	TRBJ1-1
CASTRDREDAMNTEAFF	TRBV6-1	TRBJ1-1
CASSQGEVAEAFF	TRBV3-1	TRBJ1-1
CASSRVFAGGSYNEQFF	TRBV7-2	TRBJ2-1
CASSPGVAGGRLETQYF	TRBV9	NA
CASSPTGGGNVLTF	TRBV2	TRBJ2-6
CASSPKPLVAFF	TRBV7-8	TRBJ1-1
CSASQALGTDTQYF	TRBV20-1	TRBJ2-3
CSASVAKGVNTQYF	TRBV20-1	TRBJ2-3
CSARGAAGEYEQYF	TRBV20-1	TRBJ2-7
CASSRPTSETWQFF	TRBV6-1	TRBJ2-1
CASSRSARDREQYF	TRBV7-2	TRBJ2-7
CASSPPSQLARGGNEQFF	TRBV18	TRBJ2-1
CASSLEYGGPGANVLTF	TRBV7-9	TRBJ2-6
CASSPSRGASEKLFF	TRBV18	TRBJ1-4
CASSLGASGRMDTQYF	TRBV7-9	TRBJ2-3